Listed here are 17 T cell receptor beta chains from one sample, sequenced in a study of cytomegalovirus exposure and HLA in healthy donors. The PCR ran on 60 Vbeta and 13 Jbeta primers. Sequenced by immunoSEQ multiplex PCR; TCRdb stores in-frame clones only, minus some. The sample has 150,000 to 200,000 clones; 84% are singletons. The sequencing input was PBMCs. These receptors came from a boy younger than 10 in good health and CMV-seronegative.

V usage is TRBV5-1 and J usage is TRBJ2-5, with D possibly matching TRBD2 (6 bases). Per the germline V gene, CDR1 is SGHRS and CDR2 is YFSETQ. The ends were cut back, 5 bases at V and 1 base at J, with 9 bases in the middle. CDR3 length: 13 residues. CDR3 nucleotides: TGCGCCAGCAGGCGGGACCCCCAAGAGACCCAGTACTTC. Amino acid sequence: CASRRDPQETQYF. Drawing the rest from reference TRBV5-1 and TRBJ2-5, the complete variable domain is KAGVTQTPRYLIKTRGQQVTLSCSPISGHRSVSWYQQTPGQGLQFLFEYFSETQRNKGNFPGRFSGRQFSNSRSEMNVSTLELGDSALYLCASRRDPQETQYFGPGTRLLVL.

The chain uses TRBV19 and TRBJ2-1; TRBD2 aligns across 8 bases. The ends lost 4 bases at V and 3 bases at J; junction bases unmatched: 5. Germline V gene lookup returns CDR1 LNHDA and CDR2 SQIVND (reference sequence). The CDR3 spans 15 residues. The CDR3 reads CASSTRLASYNEQFF. The CDR3 nucleotides are TGTGCCAGTAGTACAAGACTAGCGAGCTACAATGAGCAGTTCTTC.

This chain joins TRBV27 and TRBJ1-2; no clear D gene. The V end lost 5 bases, the J end lost 4 bases, and 11 bases lay between the germline ends. Germline loops: CDR1 MNHEY, CDR2 SMNVEV (reference sequence). There are 13 residues in the CDR3. The CDR3 DNA reads as TGTGCCAGCAGTCCTCGGGAGGGCTATGGCTACACCTTC. This translates into CASSPREGYGYTF.

V is TRBV11-1 and J is TRBJ1-1; D gene unclear. Germline assignment: CDR1 SGHAT and CDR2 FQDESV (reference sequence). The CDR3 has 14 residues. Deletions cut 7 bases from V and 3 bases from J, with 15 bases between. CDR3 DNA: TGTGCCAGCAAACCGATTCGACGGGACACTGAAGCTTTCTTT. It translates to CASKPIRRDTEAFF.

The rearrangement joins TRBV10-3 to TRBJ2-5, with 7 bases lining up with TRBD2. Germline loops: CDR1 ENHRY, CDR2 SYGVKD. The CDR3 loop spans 15 amino acids. Trimming took 7 bases from V and 5 from J; bases not matched to a gene: 13. The CDR3 region has the DNA TGTGCCATCAAGAGGTCTAGCGGACCGGAGGAGACCCAGTACTTC. The encoded protein is CAIKRSSGPEETQYF.

The V gene is TRBV29-1, the J gene TRBJ2-3; 13 nucleotides align to TRBD2. CDR3 length: 18 amino acids. The germline V gene encodes CDR1 SQVTM and CDR2 ANQGSEA. V dropped 3 bases and J dropped 2; count of bases not matched to a gene: 11. CDR3 residues: CSVEKIQLAGGPTDTQYF. The DNA for the CDR3 is TGCAGCGTTGAGAAGATACAACTAGCGGGAGGGCCCACAGATACGCAGTATTTT.

The chain carries TRBV5-1 and TRBJ1-1; D is possibly TRBD1 (6 bases). V lost 2 bases to trimming and J lost 2 bases, with 10 bases between them. Per germline, CDR1 SGHRS and CDR2 YFSETQ. The CDR3 loop spans 14 amino acids. The CDR3 spells CASSFQGHNTEAFF. The CDR3 nucleotides read TGCGCCAGCAGCTTCCAGGGACACAACACTGAAGCTTTCTTT.

The chain carries TRBV11-1 and TRBJ1-2; 9 bases line up with TRBD1. CDR1 SGHAT and CDR2 FQDESV come from the germline V gene (reference sequence). This CDR3 has 16 residues. V shed 1 base, J shed 4 bases, and the junction held 7 bases outside the gene matches. The CDR3, as DNA: TGTGCCAGCAGCTTAGGCGGACAGGGGAGTCTCTATGGCTACACCTTC. It codes for CASSLGGQGSLYGYTF.

This sequence joins TRBV18 and TRBJ1-2, with no clear D. Trimming pared 3 bases from V and 3 bases from J, leaving 8 bases between. The CDR3 has 13 amino acids. From germline, CDR1 is KGHSH and CDR2 LQKENI. The CDR3 sequence is CASSPEKDYGYTF. The CDR3 nucleotides read TGTGCCAGCTCACCGGAGAAGGACTATGGCTACACCTTC.

The V and J genes are TRBV5-1 and TRBJ2-7, with D perhaps matching TRBD2 (6 bases). Germline V gives CDR1 SGHRS, CDR2 YFSETQ. This CDR3 region has 13 residues. The V gene lost 5 bases and the J gene lost 4 bases, with 13 bases spanning the gap. Here the CDR3 DNA reads TGCGCCAGCAGTGTCCAGGGAGGATACGAGCAGTACTTC. Its protein product is CASSVQGGYEQYF.

The rearrangement links TRBV28 to TRBJ1-1; D gene unclear. V lost 6 bases and J lost 0, with 11 bases in between. The V gene's germline CDR1 is MDHEN and CDR2 SYDVKM. This CDR3 contains 14 residues. The CDR3 region has the DNA TGTGCCAGCAGAGCTAGGCGGGTGAACACTGAAGCTTTCTTT. Translated: CASRARRVNTEAFF.

A single count supports this clone. The chain is built from TRBV27 and TRBJ2-7; 11 bases are a match to TRBD2. The ends lost 1 base at V and 2 bases at J; junction bases unmatched: 4. CDR3 length: 16 residues. Germline V gene sequence: CDR1 MNHEY, CDR2 SMNVEV (reference sequence). The CDR3 region is CASSLLASGGPYEQYF. The CDR3 DNA reads as TGTGCCAGCAGTTTATTGGCTAGCGGGGGGCCCTACGAGCAGTACTTC.

V usage is TRBV2 and J usage is TRBJ2-7, with a weak D call TRBD2 (6 bases). Germline loops: CDR1 SNHLY, CDR2 FYNNEI. The CDR3 consists of 15 residues. Deletions cut 8 bases from V and 2 bases from J, with 19 bases between. The chain's CDR3 is CASSEKRAGAYEQYF. The CDR3 coding sequence is TGTGCCAGCTCCGAAAAGCGGGCCGGAGCCTACGAGCAGTACTTC.

This clone was detected a few times. J is TRBJ2-5 and V is TRBV7-9; 8 bases are shared with TRBD2. The CDR3 loop spans 14 amino acids. V shed 5 bases and J 4 bases; nucleotides not matched to a gene: 6. The germline V gene has CDR1 SEHNR and CDR2 FQNEAQ (reference sequence). The CDR3 loop reads CASSGPREGETQYF. The CDR3 DNA follows: TGTGCCAGCAGCGGTCCCCGGGAGGGAGAGACCCAGTACTTC.

This chain links TRBV5-4 with TRBJ2-3, with TRBD2 identical over 7 bases. There are 16 residues in the CDR3. V dropped 1 base and J dropped 3; count of bases not matched to a gene: 8. The germline V gene encodes CDR1 SGHNT and CDR2 YYREEE (reference sequence). The CDR3 DNA is TGTGCCAGCAGCTTGAAGGCGGGAGAAGGAACAGATACGCAGTATTTT. This codes for CASSLKAGEGTDTQYF.

In this sample, this clone turned up once. Other DNA sequences of this sample code for an identical CDR3. J is TRBJ2-5 and V is TRBV5-1, with a tentative D call TRBD1 (6 bases). TRBJ2-7 matches the DNA end more closely, so the J call is doubtful. The CDR3 contains 14 residues. Germline CDR1 SGHRS, CDR2 YFSETQ. The CDR3 loop reads CASSLGQGSYEQYF. In DNA, the CDR3 is TGCGCCAGCAGCTTGGGGCAGGGGAGCTACGAGCAGTACTTC.

This chain links TRBV5-3 with TRBJ2-1; possible D gene TRBD2, 6 bases. TRBV5-3 is noted as an ORF with a role that remains uncertain. There are 16 residues in the CDR3. V dropped 4 bases and J dropped 2 bases, with 16 bases sitting between them. The DNA for the CDR3 is TGTGCCAGAAGCCCTCGCGCGGGGAAGCCCTACAATGAGCAGTTCTTC. Residues: CARSPRAGKPYNEQFF.